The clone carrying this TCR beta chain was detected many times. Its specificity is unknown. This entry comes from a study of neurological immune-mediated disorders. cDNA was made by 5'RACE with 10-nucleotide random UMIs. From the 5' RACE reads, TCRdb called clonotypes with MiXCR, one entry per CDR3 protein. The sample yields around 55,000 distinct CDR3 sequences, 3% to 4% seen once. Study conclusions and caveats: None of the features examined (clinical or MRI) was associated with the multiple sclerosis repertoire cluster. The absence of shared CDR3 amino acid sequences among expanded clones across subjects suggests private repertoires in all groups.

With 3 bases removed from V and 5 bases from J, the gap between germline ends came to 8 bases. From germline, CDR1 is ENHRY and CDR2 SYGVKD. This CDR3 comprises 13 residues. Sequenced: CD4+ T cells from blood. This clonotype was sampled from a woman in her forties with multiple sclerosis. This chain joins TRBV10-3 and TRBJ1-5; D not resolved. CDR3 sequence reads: CAISDRNDQPQHF. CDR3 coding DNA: TGTGCCATCAGTGACAGGAACGATCAGCCCCAGCATTTT.